The T cell receptor (beta chain) described here comes from a study of T cell changes during pregnancy in multiple sclerosis. Sequenced by immunoSEQ multiplex PCR; TCRdb stores in-frame clones only, minus some. The sample holds some 100,000 clones, around 92% seen once. This clonotype was sampled from a female donor with multiple sclerosis, enrolled in a pregnancy study. Sample: peripheral blood, taken in the second trimester of pregnancy.

CDR3 loop: CARTRVDPLIQETQYF. CDR3 DNA: TGTGCCAGGACCCGGGTAGACCCATTAATACAAGAGACCCAGTACTTC. J is TRBJ2-5 and V is TRBV2; unclear D gene. Germline V CDR1 and CDR2: SNHLY, FYNNEI. The CDR3 spans 16 residues. The V end lost 9 bases, the J end lost 2 bases, and 22 bases lay between the germline ends.